This TCR beta chain is from a study of blood T cell repertoires in COVID-19. Background on the study: Whether acute or convalescent, the COVID-19 samples came from the United States, Italy and Spain. T cells, B-cell-depleted T cells, or PBMCs supplied cDNA or gDNA.

The CDR3 is made up of 17 amino acids. Germline V gene sequence: CDR1 LGHNT, CDR2 FRNRAP. J was trimmed by 6 bases and V by 5 bases; bases with no gene match: 19. Study processing details: How many nucleated cells were present was estimated from reference gene primer amplification. Profiled with immunoSEQ multiplex PCR; TCRdb holds only in-frame clones, not every one. That table gives V, J and clone size, and the DNA gave D and trimming. This table holds under 250,000 clones, roughly 86% found once. The sample consisted of peripheral blood. This TCR came from a woman aged 60-75 years who had recovered from COVID-19. This chain links TRBV12-5 with TRBJ2-7, with 7 bases matching TRBD1. The chain's CDR3 is CASGVPPQGRFFGEQYF. CDR3 in DNA: TGTGCTAGTGGTGTTCCCCCACAGGGGCGGTTTTTTGGCGAGCAGTACTTC.